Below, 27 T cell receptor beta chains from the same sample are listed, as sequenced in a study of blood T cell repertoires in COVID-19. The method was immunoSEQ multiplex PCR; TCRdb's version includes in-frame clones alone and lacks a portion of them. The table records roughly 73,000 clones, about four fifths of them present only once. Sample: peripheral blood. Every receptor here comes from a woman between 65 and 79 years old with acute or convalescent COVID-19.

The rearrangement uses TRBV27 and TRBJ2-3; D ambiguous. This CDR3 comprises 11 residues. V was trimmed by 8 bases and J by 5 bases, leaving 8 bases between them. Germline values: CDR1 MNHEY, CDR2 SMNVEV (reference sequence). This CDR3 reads CASYFGDTQYF. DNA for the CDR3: TGTGCCAGCTATTTCGGAGATACGCAGTATTTT.

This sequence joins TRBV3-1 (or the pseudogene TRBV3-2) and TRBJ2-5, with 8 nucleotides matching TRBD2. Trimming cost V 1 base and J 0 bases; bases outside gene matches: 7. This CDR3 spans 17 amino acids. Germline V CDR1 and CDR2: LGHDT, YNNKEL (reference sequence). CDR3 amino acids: CASSQVSVAGHQETQYF. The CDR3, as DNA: TGTGCCAGCAGCCAAGTTTCAGTAGCGGGGCACCAAGAGACCCAGTACTTC.

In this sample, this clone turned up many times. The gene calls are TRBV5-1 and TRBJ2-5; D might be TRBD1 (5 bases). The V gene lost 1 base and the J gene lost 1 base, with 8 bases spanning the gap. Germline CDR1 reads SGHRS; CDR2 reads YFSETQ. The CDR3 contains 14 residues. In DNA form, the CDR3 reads TGCGCCAGCAGCTTGCGACAGACCCAAGAGACCCAGTACTTC. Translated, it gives CASSLRQTQETQYF.

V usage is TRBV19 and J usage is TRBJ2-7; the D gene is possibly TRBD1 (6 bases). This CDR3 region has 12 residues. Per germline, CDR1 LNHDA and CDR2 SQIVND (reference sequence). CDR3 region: CISDSQMGEQYF. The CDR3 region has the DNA TGTATCTCGGACAGCCAGATGGGGGAGCAGTACTTC.

The CDR3 sequence: CASTRRDSVDEQYF. CDR3 sequence (DNA): TGTGCCAGCACCCGCCGGGACAGCGTCGACGAGCAGTACTTC. This chain uses TRBV5-5 with TRBJ2-7; 7 bases fit TRBD1. The CDR3 is 14 residues long. Germline V CDR1 and CDR2: SGHKS, YYEKEE (reference sequence). The V and J ends lost 6 bases and 5 bases, in that order; junction bases with no gene match: 11.

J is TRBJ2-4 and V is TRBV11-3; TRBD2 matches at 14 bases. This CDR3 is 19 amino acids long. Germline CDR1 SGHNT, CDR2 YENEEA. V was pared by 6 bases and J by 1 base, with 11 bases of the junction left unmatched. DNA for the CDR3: TGTGCCAGCAGTTCTTTCAGACTAGCGGGAGGGCCGGCCAAAAACATTCAGTACTTC. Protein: CASSSFRLAGGPAKNIQYF. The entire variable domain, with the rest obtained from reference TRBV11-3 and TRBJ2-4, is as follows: EAGVVQSPRYKIIEKKQPVAFWCNPISGHNTLYWYLQNLGQGPELLIRYENEEAVDDSQLPKDRFSAERLKGVDSTLKIQPAELGDSAVYLCASSSFRLAGGPAKNIQYFGAGTRLSVL.

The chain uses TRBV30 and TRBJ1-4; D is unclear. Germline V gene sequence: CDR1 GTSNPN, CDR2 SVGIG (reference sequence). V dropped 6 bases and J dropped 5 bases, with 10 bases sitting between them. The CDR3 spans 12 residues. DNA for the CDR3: TGTGCCTGCTGGGGAGTCAATGAAAAACTGTTTTTT. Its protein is CACWGVNEKLFF.

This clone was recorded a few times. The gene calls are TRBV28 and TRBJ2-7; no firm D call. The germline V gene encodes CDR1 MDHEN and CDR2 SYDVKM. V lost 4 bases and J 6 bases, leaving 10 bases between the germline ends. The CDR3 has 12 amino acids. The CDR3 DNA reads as TGTGCCAGCAGTTCTATTTTCCGCGAGCAGTACTTC. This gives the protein CASSSIFREQYF.

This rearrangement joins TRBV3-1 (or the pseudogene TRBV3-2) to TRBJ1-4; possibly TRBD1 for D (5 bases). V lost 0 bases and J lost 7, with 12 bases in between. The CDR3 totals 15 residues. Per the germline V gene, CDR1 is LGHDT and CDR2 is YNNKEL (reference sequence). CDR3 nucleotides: TGTGCCAGCAGCCAAGATGTGGGGCTTGCTGAAAAACTGTTTTTT. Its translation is CASSQDVGLAEKLFF.

The CDR3 nucleotides read TGTGCCAGCAGTCAGGGTTCCAATTCACCCCTCCACTTT. Translated, it gives CASSQGSNSPLHF. The J gene is TRBJ1-6, the V gene TRBV27; D is possibly TRBD1 (5 bases). CDR1 and CDR2 from the germline V gene are MNHEY and SMNVEV (reference sequence). Trimming stripped 5 bases from V and 7 bases from J, with 9 bases between. This CDR3 region has 13 residues.

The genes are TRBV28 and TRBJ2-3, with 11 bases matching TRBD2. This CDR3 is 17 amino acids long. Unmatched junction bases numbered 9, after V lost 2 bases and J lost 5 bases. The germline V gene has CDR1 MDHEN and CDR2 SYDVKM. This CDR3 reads CASSLLKLAGEGDTQYF. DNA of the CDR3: TGTGCCAGCAGTTTACTTAAACTAGCGGGAGAAGGAGATACGCAGTATTTT.

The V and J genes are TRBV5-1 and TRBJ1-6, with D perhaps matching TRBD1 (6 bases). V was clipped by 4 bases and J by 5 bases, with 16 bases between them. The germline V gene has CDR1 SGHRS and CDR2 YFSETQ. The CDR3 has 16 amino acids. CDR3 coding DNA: TGCGCCAGCAGCAGGACCTCCGGGACAAATAATTCACCCCTCCACTTT. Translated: CASSRTSGTNNSPLHF.

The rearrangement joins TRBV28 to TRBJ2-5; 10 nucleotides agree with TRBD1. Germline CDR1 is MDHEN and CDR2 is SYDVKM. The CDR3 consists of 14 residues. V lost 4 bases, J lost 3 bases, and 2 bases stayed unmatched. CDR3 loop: CASSWTGGEETQYF. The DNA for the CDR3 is TGTGCCAGCAGTTGGACAGGGGGTGAAGAGACCCAGTACTTC. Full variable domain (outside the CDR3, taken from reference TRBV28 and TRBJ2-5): DVKVTQSSRYLVKRTGEKVFLECVQDMDHENMFWYRQDPGLGLRLIYFSYDVKMKEKGDIPEGYSVSREKKERFSLILESASTNQTSMYLCASSWTGGEETQYFGPGTRLLVL.

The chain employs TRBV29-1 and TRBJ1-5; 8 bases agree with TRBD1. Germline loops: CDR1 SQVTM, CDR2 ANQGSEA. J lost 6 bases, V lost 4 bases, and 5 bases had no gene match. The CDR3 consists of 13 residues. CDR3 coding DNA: TGCAGCGTTGCCAGGGGGCCGGGTCAGCCCCAGCATTTT. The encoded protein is CSVARGPGQPQHF.

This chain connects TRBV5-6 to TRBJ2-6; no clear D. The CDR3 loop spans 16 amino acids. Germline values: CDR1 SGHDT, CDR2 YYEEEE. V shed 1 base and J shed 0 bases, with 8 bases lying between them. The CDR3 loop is CASSLQRSSGANVLTF. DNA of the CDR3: TGTGCCAGCAGCTTGCAGAGGAGCTCTGGGGCCAACGTCCTGACTTTC.

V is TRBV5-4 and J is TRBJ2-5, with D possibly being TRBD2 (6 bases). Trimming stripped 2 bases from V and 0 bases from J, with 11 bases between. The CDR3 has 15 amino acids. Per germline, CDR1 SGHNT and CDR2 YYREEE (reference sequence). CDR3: CASSFWAGHQETQYF. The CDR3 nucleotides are TGTGCCAGCAGCTTCTGGGCGGGACACCAAGAGACCCAGTACTTC.

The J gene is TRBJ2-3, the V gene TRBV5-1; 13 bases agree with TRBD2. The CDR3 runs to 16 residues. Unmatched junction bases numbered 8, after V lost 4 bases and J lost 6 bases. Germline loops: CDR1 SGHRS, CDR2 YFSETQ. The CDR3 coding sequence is TGCGCCAGCAGCCTGGGACTAGCGGGATTACGGGATACGCAGTATTTT. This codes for CASSLGLAGLRDTQYF.

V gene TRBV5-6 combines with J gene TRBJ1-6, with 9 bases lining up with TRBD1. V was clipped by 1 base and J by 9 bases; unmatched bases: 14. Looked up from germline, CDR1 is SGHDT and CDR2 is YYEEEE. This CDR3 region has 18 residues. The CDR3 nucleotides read TGTGCCAGCAGCTTGACAACCGGGACAGGGTTTGTAGGTTCACCCCTCCACTTT. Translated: CASSLTTGTGFVGSPLHF.

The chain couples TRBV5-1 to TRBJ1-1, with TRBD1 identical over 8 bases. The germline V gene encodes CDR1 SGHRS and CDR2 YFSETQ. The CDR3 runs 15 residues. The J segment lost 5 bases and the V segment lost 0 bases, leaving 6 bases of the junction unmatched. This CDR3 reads CASSLVAGGSTEAFF. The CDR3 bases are TGCGCCAGCAGCTTGGTAGCAGGGGGCTCGACTGAAGCTTTCTTT.

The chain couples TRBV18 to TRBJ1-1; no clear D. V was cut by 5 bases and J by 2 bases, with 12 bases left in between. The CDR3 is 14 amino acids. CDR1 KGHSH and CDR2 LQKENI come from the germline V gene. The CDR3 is CASSAGPRNTEAFF. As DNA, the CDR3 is TGTGCCAGCTCAGCCGGTCCACGTAACACTGAAGCTTTCTTT.

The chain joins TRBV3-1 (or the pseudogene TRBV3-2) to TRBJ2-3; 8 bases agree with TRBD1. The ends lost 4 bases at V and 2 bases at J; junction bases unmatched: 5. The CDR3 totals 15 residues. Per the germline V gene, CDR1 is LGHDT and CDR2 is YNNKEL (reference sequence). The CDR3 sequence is CASSRGTGNTDTQYF. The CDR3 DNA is TGTGCCAGCAGCCGAGGGACAGGAAACACAGATACGCAGTATTTT.

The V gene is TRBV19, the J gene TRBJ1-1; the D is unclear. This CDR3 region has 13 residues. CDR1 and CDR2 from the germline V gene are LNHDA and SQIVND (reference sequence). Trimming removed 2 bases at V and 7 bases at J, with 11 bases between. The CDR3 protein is CASSITGTIEAFF. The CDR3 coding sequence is TGTGCCAGTAGTATAACGGGAACCATTGAAGCTTTCTTT.

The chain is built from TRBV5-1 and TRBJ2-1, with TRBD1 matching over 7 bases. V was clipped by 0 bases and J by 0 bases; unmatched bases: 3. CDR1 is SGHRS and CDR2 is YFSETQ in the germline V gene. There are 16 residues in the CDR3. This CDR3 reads CASSLAGDSSYNEQFF. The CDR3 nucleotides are TGCGCCAGCAGCTTGGCAGGGGACAGCTCCTACAATGAGCAGTTCTTC. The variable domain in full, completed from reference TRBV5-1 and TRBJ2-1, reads KAGVTQTPRYLIKTRGQQVTLSCSPISGHRSVSWYQQTPGQGLQFLFEYFSETQRNKGNFPGRFSGRQFSNSRSEMNVSTLELGDSALYLCASSLAGDSSYNEQFFGPGTRLTVL.

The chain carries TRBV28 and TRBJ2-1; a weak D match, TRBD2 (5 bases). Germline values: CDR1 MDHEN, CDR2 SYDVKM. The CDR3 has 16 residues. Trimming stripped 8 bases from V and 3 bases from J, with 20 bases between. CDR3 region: CASARRRTFNYNEQFF. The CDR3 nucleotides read TGTGCCAGCGCCCGGAGGCGGACTTTCAACTACAATGAGCAGTTCTTC.

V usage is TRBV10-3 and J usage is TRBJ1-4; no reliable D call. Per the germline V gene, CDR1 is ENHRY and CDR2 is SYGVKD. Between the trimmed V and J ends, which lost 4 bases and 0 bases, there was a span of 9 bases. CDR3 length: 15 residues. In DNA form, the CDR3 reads TGTGCCATCAGTGGTGGCAGAACAACTAATGAAAAACTGTTTTTT. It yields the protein CAISGGRTTNEKLFF.

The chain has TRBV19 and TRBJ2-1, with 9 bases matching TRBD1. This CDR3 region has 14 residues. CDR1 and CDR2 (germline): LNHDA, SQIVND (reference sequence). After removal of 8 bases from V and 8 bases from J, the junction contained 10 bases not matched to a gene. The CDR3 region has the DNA TGTGCCAGTGGGCCCGGGACAGGGTGGGATGAGCAGTTCTTC. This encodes CASGPGTGWDEQFF.

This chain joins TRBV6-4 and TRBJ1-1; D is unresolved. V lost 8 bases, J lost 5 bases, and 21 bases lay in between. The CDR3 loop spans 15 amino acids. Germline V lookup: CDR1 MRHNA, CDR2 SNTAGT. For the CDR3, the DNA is TGTGCCAGCCGAGTGAGGGCGGAAGGTAGGACTGAAGCTTTCTTT. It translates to CASRVRAEGRTEAFF.